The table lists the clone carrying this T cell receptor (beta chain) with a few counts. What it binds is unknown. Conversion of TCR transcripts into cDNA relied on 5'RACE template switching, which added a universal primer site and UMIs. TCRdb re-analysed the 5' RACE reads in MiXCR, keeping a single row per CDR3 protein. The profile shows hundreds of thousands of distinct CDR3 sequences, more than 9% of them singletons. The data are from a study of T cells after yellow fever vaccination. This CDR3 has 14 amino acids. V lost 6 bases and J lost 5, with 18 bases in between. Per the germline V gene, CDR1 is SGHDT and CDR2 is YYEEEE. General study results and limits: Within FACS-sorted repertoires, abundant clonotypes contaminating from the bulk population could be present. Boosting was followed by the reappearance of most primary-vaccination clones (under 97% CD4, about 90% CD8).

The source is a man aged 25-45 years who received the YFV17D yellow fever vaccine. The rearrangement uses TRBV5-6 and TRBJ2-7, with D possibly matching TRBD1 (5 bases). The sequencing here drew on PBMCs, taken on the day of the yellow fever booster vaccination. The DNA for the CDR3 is TGTGCCAGCAACATCCTCCAGGGTTACAACGAGCAGTACTTC. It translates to CASNILQGYNEQYF.